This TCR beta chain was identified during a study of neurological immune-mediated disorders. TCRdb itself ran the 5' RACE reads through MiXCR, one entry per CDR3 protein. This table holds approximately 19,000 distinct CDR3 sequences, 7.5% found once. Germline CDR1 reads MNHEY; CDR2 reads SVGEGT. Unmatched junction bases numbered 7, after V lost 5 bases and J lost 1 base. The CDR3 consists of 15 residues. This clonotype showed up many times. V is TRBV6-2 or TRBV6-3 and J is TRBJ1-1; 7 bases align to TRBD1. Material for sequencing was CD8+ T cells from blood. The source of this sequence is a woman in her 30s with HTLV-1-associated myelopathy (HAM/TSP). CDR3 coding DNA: TGTGCCAGCAGTGAAATCCAGGGGGAGAACACTGAAGCTTTCTTT. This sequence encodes CASSEIQGENTEAFF.